The rows below give T cell receptor beta chains drawn from one sample of a study of cytomegalovirus exposure and HLA in healthy donors. Assay used: immunoSEQ multiplex PCR; TCRdb lists only in-frame clones, some missing. The data contain around 130,000 clones, approximately 85% of them singletons. The specimen was PBMCs. All receptors derive from a woman under 40 in good health and CMV-seropositive. CDR3s include the opening cysteine and the closing phenylalanine or tryptophan. Clone size is given for some rows only: seen once, a few or many times, or a class if the clone is expanded.

.	TRBV2	CASSGWTGVNQPQHF
.	TRBV28	CASSSPGTGDGVNGYTF
few	TRBV27	CASSSGAGNYEQYF
.	TRBV5-1	CASSSLTSASSYNEQFF
.	TRBV28	CASSLNGFERTEAFF
few	TRBV2	CASSGTATIQETQYF
.	TRBV29-1	CSVEGWSGTEAFF
.	TRBV28	CASSPGQGREKLFF
once	TRBV5-8	CASRLTGVGNQPQHF
once	TRBV7-9	CASSPRVAGPPSTDTQYF
.	TRBV5-1	CASSLAAGGSRGEQYF
once	TRBV5-1	CASSWTSGGAYEQYF
.	TRBV2	CASSELAFQYF
.	TRBV5-1	CASAQYNEQFF
.	TRBV15	CATSTFTFSTDTQYF
.	TRBV29-1	CSSTGGPNTDTQYF
few	TRBV30	CAWRQGATNTGELFF
few	TRBV6-5	CASNRDYQYEQYF
.	TRBV4-1	CASSPLGRTNTEAFF
.	TRBV13	CASSSLAGVYNEQFF
.	TRBV19	CASSKGNQPQHF
.	TRBV18	CASSHRTGDRELFF
once	TRBV15	CATSRVRDRGPQHF
.	TRBV11-1	CASSRDWSPYYEQYF
.	TRBV28	CASSPLEELGYGYTF
few	TRBV2	CASKGNLGVTEAFF
.	TRBV28	CASSLTGALYEQYF
.	TRBV19	CASSTRQKTEAFF
.	TRBV6-1	CASRVEQGQPQHF
.	TRBV30	CAWSVRGQGNQPQHF
.	TRBV28	CASSHERGEQYF
.	TRBV7-9	CASSPDRGDEKLFF
.	TRBV28	CASSFSPPGTEAFF
.	TRBV4-2	CASSPGDRVYF
.	TRBV27	CASKIAGGPENEQFF
.	TRBV6-5	CASSYSRQPNQPQHF
.	TRBV14	CASSSRAGGQETQYF
.	TRBV4-2	CASSQASYVNEQFF
.	TRBV6-6	CASSYGTQAYEQYF
.	TRBV5-6	CASSFSPLSYNEQFF
.	TRBV5-4	CASSTTSNTGELFF
.	TRBV9	CASSGIEATYGYTF
.	TRBV9	CASSVEQINYGYTF